A selection of T cell receptor beta chains follows, all from one sample in a study of post-analysis software for immune sequencing data. TCRdb used MiXCR to reprocess the PCR reads, holding one entry per CDR3 protein. The sample has under 200,000 distinct CDR3 sequences, approximately 35% seen once. The specimen was blood, collected after autologous hematopoietic stem cell transplantation. The receptors were gathered from a girl between 5 and 17 years old with multiple sclerosis. CDR3s include the opening cysteine and the closing phenylalanine or tryptophan. Each record gives: D gene, J gene, CDR3 length, clone size, V gene, CDR3 protein, CDR3 DNA. The D gene is left open where the match is weak. Clone size appears in some rows only: once, few, many, or a class for an expanded clone.

D gene: TRBD2
J gene: TRBJ2-3
CDR3 length: 16
clone size: few
V gene: TRBV10-1
CDR3 protein: CASSPLGLATTDTQYF
CDR3 DNA: TGCGCCAGCAGTCCCTTGGGACTAGCGACCACAGATACGCAGTATTTT

D gene: .
J gene: TRBJ1-1
CDR3 length: 13
clone size: .
V gene: TRBV9
CDR3 protein: CASSVGENTEAFF
CDR3 DNA: TGTGCCAGCAGCGTGGGAGAGAACACTGAAGCTTTCTTT

D gene: .
J gene: TRBJ2-7
CDR3 length: 11
clone size: .
V gene: TRBV7-9
CDR3 protein: CASSKKGEQYF
CDR3 DNA: TGTGCCAGCAGCAAAAAGGGCGAGCAGTACTTC

D gene: TRBD1
J gene: TRBJ2-1
CDR3 length: 16
clone size: .
V gene: TRBV28
CDR3 protein: CASSPLTGGSYNEQFF
CDR3 DNA: TGTGCCAGCAGTCCACTTACAGGGGGCTCTTACAATGAGCAGTTCTTC

D gene: .
J gene: TRBJ2-6
CDR3 length: 16
clone size: .
V gene: TRBV7-3
CDR3 protein: CASSLEGTSGANVLTF
CDR3 DNA: TGTGCCAGCAGCTTGGAGGGAACCTCTGGGGCCAACGTCCTGACTTTC

D gene: TRBD1
J gene: TRBJ1-2
CDR3 length: 15
clone size: few
V gene: TRBV28
CDR3 protein: CASSPGQVGLYGYTF
CDR3 DNA: TGTGCCAGCAGCCCCGGACAGGTGGGGCTTTATGGCTACACCTTC

D gene: .
J gene: TRBJ1-2
CDR3 length: 13
clone size: .
V gene: TRBV5-1
CDR3 protein: CASSLPDDFGYTF
CDR3 DNA: TGCGCCAGCAGCTTACCCGACGATTTCGGCTACACCTTC

D gene: .
J gene: TRBJ2-7
CDR3 length: 11
clone size: many
V gene: TRBV7-9
CDR3 protein: CASSSYYEQYF
CDR3 DNA: TGTGCCAGCAGCTCCTACTACGAGCAGTACTTC

D gene: TRBD1
J gene: TRBJ1-5
CDR3 length: 19
clone size: few
V gene: TRBV6-2/TRBV6-3
CDR3 protein: CASRPLPTQRDSYNQPQHF
CDR3 DNA: TGTGCCAGCAGACCTTTACCAACTCAACGGGACAGCTACAATCAGCCCCAGCATTTT

D gene: .
J gene: TRBJ2-5
CDR3 length: 13
clone size: .
V gene: TRBV5-1
CDR3 protein: CASSLGQRGTQYF
CDR3 DNA: TGCGCCAGCAGCCTCGGACAGCGTGGGACCCAGTACTTC

D gene: .
J gene: TRBJ1-5
CDR3 length: 13
clone size: .
V gene: TRBV12-5
CDR3 protein: CASGKNSNQPQHF
CDR3 DNA: TGTGCTAGTGGGAAAAATAGCAATCAGCCCCAGCATTTT

D gene: TRBD1
J gene: TRBJ1-5
CDR3 length: 15
clone size: few
V gene: TRBV12-3/TRBV12-4
CDR3 protein: CASVPGTGGGQPQHF
CDR3 DNA: TGTGCCAGCGTCCCCGGGACAGGGGGTGGTCAGCCCCAGCATTTT

D gene: TRBD1
J gene: TRBJ2-7
CDR3 length: 14
clone size: many
V gene: TRBV27
CDR3 protein: CASSSLGQSYEQYF
CDR3 DNA: TGTGCCAGCAGTTCACTGGGACAGTCCTACGAGCAGTACTTC

D gene: TRBD1
J gene: TRBJ2-7
CDR3 length: 11
clone size: .
V gene: TRBV20-1
CDR3 protein: CSATGVYEQYF
CDR3 DNA: TGCAGTGCCACAGGGGTTTACGAGCAGTACTTC

D gene: TRBD1
J gene: TRBJ2-1
CDR3 length: 15
clone size: .
V gene: TRBV12-3/TRBV12-4
CDR3 protein: CASRHQQGWHNEQFF
CDR3 DNA: TGTGCCAGCAGACACCAACAGGGGTGGCACAATGAGCAGTTCTTC

D gene: .
J gene: TRBJ2-1
CDR3 length: 16
clone size: .
V gene: TRBV7-3
CDR3 protein: CASSPTSESSYNEQFF
CDR3 DNA: TGTGCCAGCAGTCCTACGTCAGAAAGCTCCTACAATGAGCAGTTCTTC

D gene: .
J gene: TRBJ1-1
CDR3 length: 13
clone size: few
V gene: TRBV27
CDR3 protein: CASLTRGGTEAFF
CDR3 DNA: TGTGCCAGCCTAACGAGAGGAGGCACTGAAGCTTTCTTT

D gene: .
J gene: TRBJ2-1
CDR3 length: 15
clone size: many
V gene: TRBV20-1
CDR3 protein: CSTRGGLISYNEQFF
CDR3 DNA: TGCAGTACCCGGGGTGGGCTAATCTCCTACAATGAGCAGTTCTTC

D gene: TRBD1
J gene: TRBJ2-7
CDR3 length: 13
clone size: .
V gene: TRBV29-1
CDR3 protein: CSVDRGSPNEQYF
CDR3 DNA: TGCAGCGTAGACAGGGGAAGCCCCAACGAGCAGTACTTC

D gene: .
J gene: TRBJ2-7
CDR3 length: 13
clone size: .
V gene: TRBV7-3
CDR3 protein: CASSLSSGYEQYF
CDR3 DNA: TGTGCCAGCAGCTTATCTTCCGGATACGAGCAGTACTTC

D gene: TRBD1
J gene: TRBJ1-1
CDR3 length: 14
clone size: .
V gene: TRBV20-1
CDR3 protein: CSARGTGGVTEAFF
CDR3 DNA: TGCAGTGCTAGAGGGACAGGGGGCGTCACTGAAGCTTTCTTT

D gene: TRBD1
J gene: TRBJ2-7
CDR3 length: 17
clone size: many
V gene: TRBV18
CDR3 protein: CASSPTPIGQGAYEQYF
CDR3 DNA: TGTGCCAGCTCACCAACCCCAATCGGACAGGGCGCCTACGAGCAGTACTTC

D gene: TRBD2
J gene: TRBJ2-1
CDR3 length: 16
clone size: many
V gene: TRBV9
CDR3 protein: CASSLAGGRRYNEQFF
CDR3 DNA: TGTGCCAGCAGCTTAGCGGGAGGACGTAGATACAATGAGCAGTTCTTC

D gene: TRBD1
J gene: TRBJ2-5
CDR3 length: 14
clone size: few
V gene: TRBV29-1
CDR3 protein: CSVGGQGVKETQYF
CDR3 DNA: TGCAGCGTGGGAGGACAGGGGGTCAAAGAGACCCAGTACTTC

D gene: TRBD1
J gene: TRBJ2-1
CDR3 length: 16
clone size: .
V gene: TRBV19
CDR3 protein: CASSTTQGAWYNEQFF
CDR3 DNA: TGTGCCAGTAGTACCACTCAGGGGGCTTGGTACAATGAGCAGTTCTTC

D gene: .
J gene: TRBJ1-1
CDR3 length: 15
clone size: .
V gene: TRBV15
CDR3 protein: CATSTTLTPNTEAFF
CDR3 DNA: TGTGCCACCAGCACGACCCTAACGCCGAACACTGAAGCTTTCTTT

D gene: .
J gene: TRBJ1-5
CDR3 length: 12
clone size: .
V gene: TRBV2
CDR3 protein: CASSEPTDDQHF
CDR3 DNA: TGTGCCAGCAGTGAACCGACAGACGATCAGCATTTT

D gene: .
J gene: TRBJ2-3
CDR3 length: 11
clone size: .
V gene: TRBV12-3/TRBV12-4
CDR3 protein: CASSPTDAQYF
CDR3 DNA: TGTGCCAGCAGCCCCACAGATGCGCAGTATTTT

D gene: .
J gene: TRBJ1-2
CDR3 length: 13
clone size: .
V gene: TRBV5-4
CDR3 protein: CASSLEWDYGYTF
CDR3 DNA: TGTGCCAGCAGCTTGGAATGGGACTATGGCTACACCTTC

D gene: TRBD2
J gene: TRBJ2-1
CDR3 length: 13
clone size: .
V gene: TRBV20-1
CDR3 protein: CSAWTSGGSEQLF
CDR3 DNA: TGCAGTGCTTGGACTAGCGGAGGTAGTGAGCAGCTCTTC

D gene: TRBD1
J gene: TRBJ1-6
CDR3 length: 14
clone size: many
V gene: TRBV20-1
CDR3 protein: CSAQMGQGNSPLHF
CDR3 DNA: TGCAGTGCCCAGATGGGACAGGGAAATTCACCCCTCCACTTT

D gene: .
J gene: TRBJ2-1
CDR3 length: 12
clone size: few
V gene: TRBV5-1
CDR3 protein: CASSLVADEQFF
CDR3 DNA: TGCGCCAGCAGCTTGGTCGCCGATGAGCAGTTCTTC